The rows below give T cell receptor beta chains drawn from one sample of a study of Ad26.COV2.S vaccination and SARS-CoV-2 variants. Sequencing used immunoSEQ multiplex PCR; TCRdb keeps in-frame clones, though not all of them. The sample carries 450,000 to 550,000 clones, about 89% recorded once. Sequencing used peripheral blood, obtained in a trial of Ad26.COV2.S vaccine versus placebo. These receptors were taken from a person aged 18-65 years who received the Ad26.COV2.S COVID-19 vaccine or a placebo. CDR3s include the opening cysteine and the closing phenylalanine or tryptophan. The D gene is left open where the match is weak. Clone size, where shown, is once, few, many, or a class for clones that have expanded.

clone_size	v_call	d_call	j_call	cdr3_aa	cdr3_nt
-	TRBV5-6	TRBD1	TRBJ1-1	CASSSTGTGGTEAFF	TGTGCCAGCAGCAGCACCGGGACAGGCGGCACTGAAGCTTTCTTT
-	TRBV6-2/TRBV6-3	TRBD1	TRBJ1-2	CASSPGGQLKYGYTF	TGTGCCAGCAGTCCCGGGGGACAGCTCAAATATGGCTACACCTTC
-	TRBV28	-	TRBJ2-1	CASNSRTAGEQFF	TGTGCCAGCAACAGTAGGACAGCCGGTGAGCAGTTCTTC
-	TRBV30	TRBD1	TRBJ1-5	CAWSNTGESQPQHF	TGTGCCTGGAGTAACACAGGGGAAAGTCAGCCCCAGCATTTT
-	TRBV29-1	TRBD2	TRBJ2-1	CSVAMGLAQYNEQFF	TGCAGCGTTGCCATGGGACTAGCCCAGTACAATGAGCAGTTCTTC
-	TRBV5-5	-	TRBJ1-5	CASSDDLGQPQHF	TGTGCCAGCAGCGACGACCTGGGTCAGCCCCAGCATTTT
once	TRBV18	TRBD2	TRBJ2-1	CASSPGTNNEQFF	TGTGCCAGCTCACCCGGGACTAACAATGAGCAGTTCTTC
-	TRBV19	-	TRBJ2-2	CASKIGVSVDTGELFF	TGTGCCAGTAAGATAGGGGTTAGCGTCGACACCGGGGAGCTGTTTTTT
-	TRBV2	TRBD2	TRBJ2-1	CASSGGTSGYNEQFF	TGTGCCAGCAGTGGTGGGACTAGCGGTTACAATGAGCAGTTCTTC
once	TRBV18	TRBD1	TRBJ2-7	CASWAGQGNNEQYF	TGTGCCAGCTGGGCGGGACAGGGGAATAACGAGCAGTACTTC
-	TRBV7-2	-	TRBJ2-2	CASTPEAGTNTGELFF	TGTGCCAGCACCCCCGAGGCGGGGACGAACACCGGGGAGCTGTTTTTT
-	TRBV6-2/TRBV6-3	-	TRBJ2-3	CASSYSRDTQYF	TGTGCCAGCAGTTACTCCAGGGATACGCAGTATTTT
-	TRBV30	-	TRBJ1-2	CAWSGWTDSYGYTF	TGTGCCTGGAGTGGATGGACGGATTCCTATGGCTACACCTTC
-	TRBV19	-	TRBJ1-1	CATKLAVDTEAFF	TGTGCCACAAAGTTAGCGGTAGACACTGAAGCTTTCTTT
-	TRBV6-2/TRBV6-3	-	TRBJ1-3	CASSISGNTIYF	TGTGCCAGCAGTATTAGTGGAAACACCATATATTTT
-	TRBV18	-	TRBJ2-5	CASSPTDTKRKETQYF	TGTGCCAGCTCACCAACGGACACAAAGAGGAAAGAGACCCAGTACTTC
-	TRBV30	TRBD1	TRBJ1-5	CAWSPQGARQPQHF	TGTGCCTGGAGTCCTCAGGGGGCTAGGCAGCCCCAGCATTTT
-	TRBV4-3	-	TRBJ2-5	CASSKQSQPQETQYF	TGCGCCAGCAGTAAACAGAGTCAACCCCAAGAGACCCAGTACTTC
-	TRBV6-5	TRBD1	TRBJ1-2	CASSLDRVSYGYTF	TGTGCCAGCAGCCTTGACAGGGTCTCCTATGGCTACACCTTC
-	TRBV27	-	TRBJ2-3	CASSSPYRGGRVGVYTQYF	TGTGCCAGCAGTTCCCCCTATAGGGGGGGACGAGTTGGAGTCTATACGCAGTATTTT
-	TRBV5-1	-	TRBJ2-5	CASSLDIGAGSETQYF	TGCGCCAGCAGCTTGGATATAGGGGCAGGGTCTGAGACCCAGTACTTC
-	TRBV9	-	TRBJ2-3	CASSVNIGGSTDTQYF	TGTGCCAGCAGCGTGAACATTGGCGGTAGCACAGATACGCAGTATTTT
few	TRBV7-9	-	TRBJ1-1	CASSSSLTMNTEAFF	TGTGCCAGCAGCTCGTCTCTGACTATGAACACTGAAGCTTTCTTT
-	TRBV6-5	-	TRBJ1-3	CASSYRSSGNTIYF	TGTGCCAGCAGTTACCGATCCTCTGGAAACACCATATATTTT
-	TRBV7-6	TRBD2	TRBJ2-3	CASSFVASGRTDTQYF	TGTGCCAGCAGCTTCGTGGCTAGCGGTCGCACAGATACGCAGTATTTT
few	TRBV18	TRBD1	TRBJ1-1	CASSNRTGGSEAFF	TGTGCCAGCTCAAATAGGACAGGGGGCTCTGAAGCTTTCTTT
once	TRBV30	-	TRBJ1-5	CAWGRGANQPQHF	TGTGCCTGGGGGAGGGGTGCCAATCAGCCCCAGCATTTT
-	TRBV19	-	TRBJ1-5	CASSIDPMDNQPQHF	TGTGCCAGTAGTATAGATCCGATGGATAATCAGCCCCAGCATTTT
-	TRBV13	TRBD2	TRBJ2-7	CASSLGGRAFTYEQYF	TGTGCCAGCAGCTTAGGCGGGAGGGCCTTCACCTACGAGCAGTACTTC
-	TRBV7-8	TRBD2	TRBJ2-1	CASSKYHRVKVAGGQGNEQFF	TGTGCCAGCAGCAAATATCACAGGGTGAAAGTAGCGGGGGGGCAAGGCAATGAGCAGTTCTTC
-	TRBV3-1/TRBV3-2	-	TRBJ1-1	CASSQDLTPHGTEAFF	TGTGCCAGCAGCCAAGACTTAACACCCCACGGGACTGAAGCTTTCTTT
-	TRBV6-2/TRBV6-3	-	TRBJ2-7	CASSYPGGLSYEQYF	TGTGCCAGCAGTTATCCGGGGGGCCTCTCCTACGAGCAGTACTTC
-	TRBV6-5	-	TRBJ1-2	CASSYSPSGFYGYTF	TGTGCCAGCAGTTACTCACCGTCCGGCTTCTATGGCTACACCTTC
-	TRBV10-3	TRBD2	TRBJ2-5	CAISTSGQETQYF	TGTGCCATTTCGACTAGCGGTCAGGAGACCCAGTACTTC
once	TRBV4-3	-	TRBJ2-3	CASSQSGVGSTDTQYF	TGCGCCAGCAGCCAAAGTGGGGTTGGGAGCACAGATACGCAGTATTTT
-	TRBV4-2	-	TRBJ1-2	CASSQEVANYGYTF	TGTGCCAGCAGCCAAGAAGTTGCTAACTATGGCTACACCTTC
-	TRBV19	-	TRBJ2-1	CASSILLSSYNEQFF	TGTGCCAGTAGTATACTTTTGAGCTCCTACAATGAGCAGTTCTTC
-	TRBV18	-	TRBJ2-5	CASSPSGNGETQYF	TGTGCCAGCTCACCTTCAGGGAACGGAGAGACCCAGTACTTC
-	TRBV4-3	-	TRBJ2-2	CASSQGTVTGELFF	TGCGCCAGCAGCCAAGGGACGGTTACCGGGGAGCTGTTTTTT
-	TRBV6-5	-	TRBJ2-3	CASSRDFSTDTQYF	TGTGCCAGCAGTCGGGACTTCAGCACAGATACGCAGTATTTT
-	TRBV7-9	-	TRBJ1-2	CASSPRDRYGYTF	TGTGCCAGCAGCCCCAGGGACCGCTATGGCTACACCTTC
-	TRBV30	TRBD1	TRBJ2-1	CAWIKWDRELDNEQFF	TGTGCCTGGATTAAATGGGACAGGGAGTTGGACAATGAGCAGTTCTTC
-	TRBV20-1	-	TRBJ2-7	CSASSGVGSYEQYF	TGCAGTGCTAGTTCCGGGGTAGGCTCCTACGAGCAGTACTTC
-	TRBV29-1	-	TRBJ1-2	CSAHMALHYGYTF	TGCAGCGCCCACATGGCCCTCCACTATGGCTACACCTTC
-	TRBV6-5	-	TRBJ2-2	CASSYWHDRAGELFF	TGTGCCAGCAGTTACTGGCACGACCGGGCCGGGGAGCTGTTTTTT
-	TRBV19	-	TRBJ2-3	CASSALRGWGTDTQYF	TGTGCCAGCAGTGCTCTGAGGGGTTGGGGCACAGATACGCAGTATTTT